This T cell receptor (beta chain) was sequenced for a study of beta chain features in type 1 diabetes. The study's findings and limits: When VDJ junctions were examined, type 1 diabetes patients showed fewer insertions and more deletions. Among all four CD4+ subsets, Type 1 diabetes patients had TCRB CDR3s that were moderately but significantly shorter. For patients, the naive, central memory and Treg TCRB repertoires appeared more alike than for healthy donors.

This clone showed up just a few times. Its specificity is unknown. cDNA synthesis used the whole RNA isolate, giving expressed TCRB sequences. Libraries were prepared by immunoSEQ multiplex PCR; TCRdb keeps only in-frame clonotypes and omits some of them. The sample carries 150,000 to 180,000 clones, around 10% recorded once. Germline V CDR1 and CDR2: SEHNR, FQNEAQ (reference sequence). CDR3 length: 14 amino acids. The ends lost 3 bases at V and 4 bases at J; junction bases unmatched: 5. A single heparinised draw of approximately 110 mL on average was taken per donor. The authors sorted CD4+ naive, central memory, regulatory and stem cell-like memory cells via CD45RO/CCR7/CD25/CD127/CD95/CD27.

The sequenced sample consisted of central memory CD4+ T cells from blood. This receptor was obtained from a man younger than 40 with type 1 diabetes. The chain combines TRBV7-9 with TRBJ1-1, with 7 bases fitting TRBD1. CDR3 DNA: TGTGCCAGCAGCTTGCAGACAGGGACCACTGAAGCTTTCTTT. Its translation is CASSLQTGTTEAFF.